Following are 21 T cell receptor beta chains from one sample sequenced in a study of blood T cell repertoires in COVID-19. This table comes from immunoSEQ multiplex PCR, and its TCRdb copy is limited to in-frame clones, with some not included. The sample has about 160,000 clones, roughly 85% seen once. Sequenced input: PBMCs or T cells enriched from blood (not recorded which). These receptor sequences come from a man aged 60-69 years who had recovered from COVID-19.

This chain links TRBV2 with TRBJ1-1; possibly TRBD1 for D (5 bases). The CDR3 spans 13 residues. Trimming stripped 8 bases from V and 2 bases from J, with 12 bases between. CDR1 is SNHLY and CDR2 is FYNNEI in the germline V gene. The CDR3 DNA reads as TGTGCCAGCCTCGACAGAAGAAACACTGAAGCTTTCTTT. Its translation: CASLDRRNTEAFF.

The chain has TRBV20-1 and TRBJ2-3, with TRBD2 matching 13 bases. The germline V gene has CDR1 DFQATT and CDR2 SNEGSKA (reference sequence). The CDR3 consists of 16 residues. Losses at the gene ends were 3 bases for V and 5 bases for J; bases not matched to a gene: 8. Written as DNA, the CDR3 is TGCAGTGCTAGTCAAGGACTAGCGGGAGTAGAAGATACGCAGTATTTT. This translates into CSASQGLAGVEDTQYF.

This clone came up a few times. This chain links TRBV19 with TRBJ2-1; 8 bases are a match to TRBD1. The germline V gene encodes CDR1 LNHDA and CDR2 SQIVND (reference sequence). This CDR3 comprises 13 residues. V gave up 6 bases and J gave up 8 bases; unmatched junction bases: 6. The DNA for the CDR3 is TGTGCCAGTAGAAAGGACAGGGTAGATGAGCAGTTCTTC. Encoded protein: CASRKDRVDEQFF. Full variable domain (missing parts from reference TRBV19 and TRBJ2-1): DGGITQSPKYLFRKEGQNVTLSCEQNLNHDAMYWYRQDPGQGLRLIYYSQIVNDFQKGDIAEGYSVSREKKESFPLTVTSAQKNPTAFYLCASRKDRVDEQFFGPGTRLTVL.

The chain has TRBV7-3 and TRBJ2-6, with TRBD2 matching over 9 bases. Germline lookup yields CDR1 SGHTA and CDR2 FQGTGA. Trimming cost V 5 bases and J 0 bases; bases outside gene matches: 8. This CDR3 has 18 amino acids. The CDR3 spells CASSPRGLAGSGANVLTF. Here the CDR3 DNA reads TGTGCCAGCAGCCCCCGGGGACTAGCTGGCTCTGGGGCCAACGTCCTGACTTTC.

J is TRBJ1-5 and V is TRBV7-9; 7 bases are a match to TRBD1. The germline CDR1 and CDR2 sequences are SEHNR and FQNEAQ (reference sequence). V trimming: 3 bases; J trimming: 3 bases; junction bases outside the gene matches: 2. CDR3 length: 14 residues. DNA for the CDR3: TGTGCCAGCAGCTTTGACAGGGTCAATCAGCCCCAGCATTTT. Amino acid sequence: CASSFDRVNQPQHF.

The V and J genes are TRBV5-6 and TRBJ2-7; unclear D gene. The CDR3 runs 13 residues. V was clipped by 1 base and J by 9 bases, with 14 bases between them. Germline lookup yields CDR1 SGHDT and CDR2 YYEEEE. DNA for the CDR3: TGTGCCAGCAGCTTGATTAGTGCCTCCCCGCAGTACTTC. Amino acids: CASSLISASPQYF.

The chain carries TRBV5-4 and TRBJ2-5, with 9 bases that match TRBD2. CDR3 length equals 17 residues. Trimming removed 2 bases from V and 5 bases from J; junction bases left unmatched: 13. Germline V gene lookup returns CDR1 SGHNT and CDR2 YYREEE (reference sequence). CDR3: CASSLGIAGVGEETQYF. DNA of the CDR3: TGTGCCAGCAGCTTAGGAATAGCGGGGGTGGGAGAGGAGACCCAGTACTTC.

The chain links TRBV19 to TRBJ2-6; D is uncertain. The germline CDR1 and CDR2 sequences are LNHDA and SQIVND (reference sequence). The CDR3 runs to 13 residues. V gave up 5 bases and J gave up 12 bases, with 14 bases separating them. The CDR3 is CASSPQKAGVLTF. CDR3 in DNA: TGTGCCAGTAGTCCCCAGAAGGCAGGCGTCCTGACTTTC.

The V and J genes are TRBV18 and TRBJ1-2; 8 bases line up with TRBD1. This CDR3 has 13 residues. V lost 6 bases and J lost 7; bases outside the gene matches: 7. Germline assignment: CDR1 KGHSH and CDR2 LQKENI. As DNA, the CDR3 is TGTGCCAGCTCCCAGGGGGCTGAGTTTGGCTACACCTTC. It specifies CASSQGAEFGYTF.

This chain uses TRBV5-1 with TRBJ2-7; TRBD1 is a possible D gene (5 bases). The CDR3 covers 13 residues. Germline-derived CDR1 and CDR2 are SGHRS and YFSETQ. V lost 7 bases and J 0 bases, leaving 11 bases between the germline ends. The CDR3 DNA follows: TGCGCCAGCGGTACAGGCCTCTCCTACGAGCAGTACTTC. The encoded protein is CASGTGLSYEQYF.

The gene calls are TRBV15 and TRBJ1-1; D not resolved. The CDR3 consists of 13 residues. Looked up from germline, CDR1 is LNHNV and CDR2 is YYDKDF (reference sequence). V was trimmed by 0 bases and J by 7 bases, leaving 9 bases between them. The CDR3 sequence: CATSRDGWLEAFF. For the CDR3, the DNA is TGTGCCACCAGCAGAGATGGTTGGCTTGAAGCTTTCTTT.

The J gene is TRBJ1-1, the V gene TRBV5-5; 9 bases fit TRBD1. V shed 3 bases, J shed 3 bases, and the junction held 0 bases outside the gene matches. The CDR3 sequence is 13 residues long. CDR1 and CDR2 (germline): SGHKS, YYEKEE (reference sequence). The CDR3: CASSWTGDTEAFF. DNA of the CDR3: TGTGCCAGCAGCTGGACAGGGGACACTGAAGCTTTCTTT.

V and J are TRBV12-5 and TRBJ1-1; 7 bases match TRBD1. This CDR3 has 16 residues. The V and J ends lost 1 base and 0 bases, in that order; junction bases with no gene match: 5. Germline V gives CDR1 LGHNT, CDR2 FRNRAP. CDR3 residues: CASGLARQGLNTEAFF. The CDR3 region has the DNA TGTGCTAGTGGTTTGGCCCGACAGGGCCTGAACACTGAAGCTTTCTTT.

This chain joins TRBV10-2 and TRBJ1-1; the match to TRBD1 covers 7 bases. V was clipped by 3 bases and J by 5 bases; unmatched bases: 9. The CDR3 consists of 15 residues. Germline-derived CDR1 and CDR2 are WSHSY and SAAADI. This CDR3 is CASSEYRGVGTEAFF. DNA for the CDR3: TGCGCCAGCAGTGAATACAGGGGAGTAGGTACTGAAGCTTTCTTT.

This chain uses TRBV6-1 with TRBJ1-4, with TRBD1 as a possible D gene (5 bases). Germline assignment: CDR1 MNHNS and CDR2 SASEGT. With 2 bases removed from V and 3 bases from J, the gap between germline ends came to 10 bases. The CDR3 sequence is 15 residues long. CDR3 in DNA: TGTGCCAGCAGTGAACTCCAGGGCGCTAATGAAAAACTGTTTTTT. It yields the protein CASSELQGANEKLFF.

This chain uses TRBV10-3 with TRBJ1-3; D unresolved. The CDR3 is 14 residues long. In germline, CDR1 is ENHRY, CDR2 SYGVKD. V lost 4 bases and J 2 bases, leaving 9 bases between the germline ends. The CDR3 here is CAISVPEAGNTIYF. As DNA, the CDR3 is TGTGCCATCAGTGTACCCGAGGCTGGAAACACCATATATTTT.

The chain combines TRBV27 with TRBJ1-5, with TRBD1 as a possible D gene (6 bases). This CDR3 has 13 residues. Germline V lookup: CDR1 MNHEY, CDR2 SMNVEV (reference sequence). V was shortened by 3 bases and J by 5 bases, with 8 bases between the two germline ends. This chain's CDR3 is CASSFRGDQPQHF. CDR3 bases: TGTGCCAGCAGTTTCAGGGGAGATCAGCCCCAGCATTTT.

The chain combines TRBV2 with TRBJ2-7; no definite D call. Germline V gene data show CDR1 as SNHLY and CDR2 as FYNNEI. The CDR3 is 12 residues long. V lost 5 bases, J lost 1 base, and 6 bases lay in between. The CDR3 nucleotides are TGTGCCAGCAGTTCGAGTTCCTACGAGCAGTACTTC. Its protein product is CASSSSSYEQYF.

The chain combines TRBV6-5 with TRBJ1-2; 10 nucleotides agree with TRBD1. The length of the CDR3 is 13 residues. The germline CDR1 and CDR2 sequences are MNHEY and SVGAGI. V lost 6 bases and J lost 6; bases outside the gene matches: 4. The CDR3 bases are TGTGCCAGCAGCCTGGGACAGGGGAATGGCTACACCTTC. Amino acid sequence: CASSLGQGNGYTF.

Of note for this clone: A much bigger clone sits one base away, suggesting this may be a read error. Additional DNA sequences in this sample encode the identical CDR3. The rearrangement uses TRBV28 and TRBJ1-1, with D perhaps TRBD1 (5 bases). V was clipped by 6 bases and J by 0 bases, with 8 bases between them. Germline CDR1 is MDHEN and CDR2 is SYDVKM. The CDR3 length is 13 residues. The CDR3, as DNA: TGTGCCAGCAGCGACAGTATGAACACTGAAGCTTTCTTT. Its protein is CASSDSMNTEAFF.

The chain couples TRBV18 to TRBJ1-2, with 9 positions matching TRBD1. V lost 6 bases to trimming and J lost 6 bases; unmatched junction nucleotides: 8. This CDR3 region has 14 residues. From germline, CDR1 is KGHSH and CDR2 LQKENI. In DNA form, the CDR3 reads TGTGCCAGCTCGGGGACAGGGACTGTGGATGGCTACACCTTC. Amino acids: CASSGTGTVDGYTF.